These 9 T cell receptor beta chains share one sample of origin, sequenced in a study of T cell responses to AZD1222 COVID-19 vaccine. The repertoire was sequenced with immunoSEQ multiplex PCR; TCRdb's copy has only in-frame clones and lacks some. The sample carries around 99,000 clones, approximately 90% recorded once. This sample comprised peripheral blood, obtained 28 days after the second AZD1222 dose. Every receptor here comes from an adult who received the AZD1222 COVID-19 vaccine.

Turning to this clone: The same CDR3 can be traced to other DNA sequences in this sample. The V and J genes are TRBV12-3 or TRBV12-4 and TRBJ2-2; D is uncertain. Trimming removed 3 bases at V and 6 bases at J, with 2 bases between. The length of the CDR3 is 11 residues. In DNA, the CDR3 is TGTGCCAGCAGTTTTTCCGGGGAGCTGTTTTTT. It encodes CASSFSGELFF.

This chain connects TRBV10-3 to TRBJ1-2; 8 bases line up with TRBD1. V shed 2 bases, J shed 6 bases, and the junction held 5 bases outside the gene matches. The CDR3 covers 14 residues. Germline V gene sequence: CDR1 ENHRY, CDR2 SYGVKD. The DNA of the CDR3 is TGTGCCATCAGTGAGGACAGGGGCAAGGATGGCTACACCTTC. Protein sequence: CAISEDRGKDGYTF.

This chain joins TRBV5-1 and TRBJ1-6; 7 bases map to TRBD1. The CDR3 consists of 15 residues. The trim removed 3 bases at V and 4 bases at J, leaving 4 bases unmatched. Germline CDR1 and CDR2: SGHRS and YFSETQ. The CDR3 DNA sequence: TGCGCCAGCAGCTCTAGACAGGGTTATAATTCACCCCTCCACTTT. Its translation: CASSSRQGYNSPLHF.

J is TRBJ1-5 and V is TRBV18, with D hard to call. Trimming stripped 6 bases from V and 2 bases from J, with 14 bases between. The CDR3 is made up of 15 amino acids. CDR1 is KGHSH, CDR2 LQKENI, per germline. CDR3: CASSALFGGNQPQHF. DNA of the CDR3: TGTGCCAGCTCCGCCCTCTTCGGGGGCAATCAGCCCCAGCATTTT. The full variable domain, its missing parts supplied by reference TRBV18 and TRBJ1-5, is NAGVMQNPRHLVRRRGQEARLRCSPMKGHSHVYWYRQLPEEGLKFMVYLQKENIIDESGMPKERFSAEFPKEGPSILRIQQVVRGDSAAYFCASSALFGGNQPQHFGDGTRLSIL.

The CDR3 protein is CASSQNLGQAQPNTIYF. The CDR3 nucleotides read TGTGCCAGCAGCCAAAACCTAGGACAGGCGCAGCCGAACACCATATATTTT. The gene calls are TRBV3-1 (or the pseudogene TRBV3-2) and TRBJ1-3; 7 nucleotides agree with TRBD1. CDR1 LGHDT and CDR2 YNNKEL come from the germline V gene (reference sequence). The CDR3 runs to 17 residues. The ends lost 2 bases at V and 7 bases at J; junction bases unmatched: 14.

The chain combines TRBV18 with TRBJ2-7; possible D gene TRBD2, 5 bases. The CDR3 is 13 amino acids. Trimming removed 2 bases at V and 5 bases at J, with 10 bases between. CDR1 and CDR2 (germline): KGHSH, LQKENI. This chain's CDR3 is CASSPGEGNEQYF. CDR3 nucleotide sequence: TGTGCCAGCTCACCAGGTGAGGGTAACGAGCAGTACTTC.

The chain has TRBV5-1 and TRBJ1-2; 10 nucleotides match TRBD1. The CDR3 is 15 residues long. CDR1 is SGHRS, CDR2 YFSETQ, per germline. V gave up 0 bases and J gave up 4 bases; unmatched junction bases: 3. The CDR3 protein is CASSLVTGGSYGYTF. The CDR3 DNA sequence: TGCGCCAGCAGCTTGGTGACAGGGGGCAGCTATGGCTACACCTTC.

This rearrangement joins TRBV28 to TRBJ1-2; D call uncertain. V was shortened by 4 bases and J by 8 bases, with 17 bases between the two germline ends. The CDR3 consists of 14 residues. Germline-derived CDR1 and CDR2 are MDHEN and SYDVKM. The CDR3 here is CASSSSRETRGYTF. CDR3 in DNA: TGTGCCAGCAGTTCAAGCCGGGAGACGAGGGGCTACACCTTC.

The chain employs TRBV19 and TRBJ2-7; TRBD1 matches 11 bases. This CDR3 contains 15 residues. Germline V lookup: CDR1 LNHDA, CDR2 SQIVND (reference sequence). The J segment lost 6 bases and the V segment lost 5 bases, leaving 9 bases of the junction unmatched. The DNA for the CDR3 is TGTGCCAGTAGTTCCCCGGGACAGGGGGACGGCGAGCAGTACTTC. This gives the protein CASSSPGQGDGEQYF.